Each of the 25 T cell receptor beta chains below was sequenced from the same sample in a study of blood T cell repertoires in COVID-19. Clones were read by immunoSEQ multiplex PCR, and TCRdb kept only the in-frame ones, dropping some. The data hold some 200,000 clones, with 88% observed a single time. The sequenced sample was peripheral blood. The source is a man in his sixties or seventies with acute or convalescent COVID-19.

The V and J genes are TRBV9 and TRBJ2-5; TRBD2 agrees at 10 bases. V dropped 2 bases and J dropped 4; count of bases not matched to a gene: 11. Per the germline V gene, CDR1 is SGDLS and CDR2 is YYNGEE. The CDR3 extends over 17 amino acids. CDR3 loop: CASSVGTSELSAETQYF. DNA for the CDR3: TGTGCCAGCAGCGTCGGGACTAGCGAACTGTCAGCAGAGACCCAGTACTTC.

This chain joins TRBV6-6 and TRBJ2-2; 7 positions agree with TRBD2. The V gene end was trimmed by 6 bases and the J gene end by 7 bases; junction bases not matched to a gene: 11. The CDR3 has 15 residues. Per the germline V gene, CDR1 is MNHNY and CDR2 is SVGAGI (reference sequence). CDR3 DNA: TGTGCCAGCAGAATGGGGGGGAGGACTGGCGGGGAGCTGTTTTTT. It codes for CASRMGGRTGGELFF.

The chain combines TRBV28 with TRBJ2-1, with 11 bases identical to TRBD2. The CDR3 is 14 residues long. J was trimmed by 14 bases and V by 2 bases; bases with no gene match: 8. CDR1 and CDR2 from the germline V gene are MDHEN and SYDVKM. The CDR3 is CASSLTGTSGWEFF. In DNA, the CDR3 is TGTGCCAGCAGTTTAACCGGGACTAGCGGCTGGGAGTTCTTC.

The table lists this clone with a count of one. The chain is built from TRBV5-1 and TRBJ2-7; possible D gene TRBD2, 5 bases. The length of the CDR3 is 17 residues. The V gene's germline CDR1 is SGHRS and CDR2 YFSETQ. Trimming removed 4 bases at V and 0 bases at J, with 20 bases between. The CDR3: CASSPGTGIGSSYEQYF. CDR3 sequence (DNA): TGCGCCAGCAGCCCAGGAACGGGGATAGGCAGCTCCTACGAGCAGTACTTC.

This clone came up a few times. CDR3 coding DNA: TGTGCCTGGAGTGATGCGGACTATGGCTACACCTTC. Protein sequence: CAWSDADYGYTF. The V call is TRBV30, the J call TRBJ1-2; D gene unclear. Between the trimmed V and J ends, which lost 1 base and 3 bases, there was a span of 6 bases. Germline-derived CDR1 and CDR2 are GTSNPN and SVGIG (reference sequence). This CDR3 spans 12 amino acids.

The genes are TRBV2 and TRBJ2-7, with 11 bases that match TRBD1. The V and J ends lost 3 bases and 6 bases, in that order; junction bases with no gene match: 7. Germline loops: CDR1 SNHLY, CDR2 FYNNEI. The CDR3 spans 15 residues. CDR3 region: CASSEAGTGGIEQYF. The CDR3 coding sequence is TGTGCCAGCAGTGAGGCGGGGACAGGGGGAATCGAGCAGTACTTC.

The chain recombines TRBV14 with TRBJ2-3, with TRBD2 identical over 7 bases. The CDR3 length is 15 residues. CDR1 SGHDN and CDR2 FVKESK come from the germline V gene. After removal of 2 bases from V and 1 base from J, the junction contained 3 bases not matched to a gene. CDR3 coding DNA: TGTGCCAGCAGCCAAACTACTAGCGGCACAGATACGCAGTATTTT. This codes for CASSQTTSGTDTQYF.

CDR3 DNA: TGTGCCAGCAGTTACTCTGGACAGGGTGTTACTGAAGCTTTCTTT. It yields the protein CASSYSGQGVTEAFF. The chain employs TRBV6-5 and TRBJ1-1; TRBD1 aligns across 8 bases. CDR1 is MNHEY and CDR2 is SVGAGI in the germline V gene. The CDR3 extends over 15 amino acids. V lost 0 bases, J lost 5 bases, and 5 bases stayed unmatched.

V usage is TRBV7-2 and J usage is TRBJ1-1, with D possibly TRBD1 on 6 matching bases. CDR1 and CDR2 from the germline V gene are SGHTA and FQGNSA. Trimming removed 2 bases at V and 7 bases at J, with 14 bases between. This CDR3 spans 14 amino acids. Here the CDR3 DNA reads TGTGCCAGCAGCTTACAACAGGGAGCCCTTGAAGCTTTCTTT. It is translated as CASSLQQGALEAFF.

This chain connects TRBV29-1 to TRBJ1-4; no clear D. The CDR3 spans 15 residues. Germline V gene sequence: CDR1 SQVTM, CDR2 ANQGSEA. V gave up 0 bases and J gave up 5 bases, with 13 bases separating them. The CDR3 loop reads CSVEEEEDWNEKLFF. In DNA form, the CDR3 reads TGCAGCGTTGAAGAAGAGGAGGACTGGAATGAAAAACTGTTTTTT.

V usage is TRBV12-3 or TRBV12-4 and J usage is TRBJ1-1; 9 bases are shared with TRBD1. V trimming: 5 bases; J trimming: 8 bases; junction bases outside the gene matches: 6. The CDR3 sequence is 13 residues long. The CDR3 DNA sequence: TGTGCCAGCAGTCCCCGACAGGGGGGCGAAGCTTTCTTT. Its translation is CASSPRQGGEAFF.

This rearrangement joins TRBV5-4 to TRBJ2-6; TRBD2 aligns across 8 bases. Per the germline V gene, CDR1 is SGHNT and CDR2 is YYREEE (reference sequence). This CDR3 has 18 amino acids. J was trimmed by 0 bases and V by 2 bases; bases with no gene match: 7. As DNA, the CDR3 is TGTGCCAGCAGCTTTCGGGGGGGAGGTCCCTCTGGGGCCAACGTCCTGACTTTC. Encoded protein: CASSFRGGGPSGANVLTF.

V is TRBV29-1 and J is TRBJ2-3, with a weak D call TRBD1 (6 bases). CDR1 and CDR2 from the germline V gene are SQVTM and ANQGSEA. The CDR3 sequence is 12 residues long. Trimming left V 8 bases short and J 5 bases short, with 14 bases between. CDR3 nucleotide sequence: TGCAGCCTTCGACAGGCGGGAGATACGCAGTATTTT. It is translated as CSLRQAGDTQYF.

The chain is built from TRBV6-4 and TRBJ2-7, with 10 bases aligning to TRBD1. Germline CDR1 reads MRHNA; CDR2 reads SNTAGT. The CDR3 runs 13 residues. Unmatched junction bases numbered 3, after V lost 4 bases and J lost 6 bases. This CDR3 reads CASSAGQGGEQYF. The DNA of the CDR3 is TGTGCCAGCAGTGCCGGACAGGGGGGCGAGCAGTACTTC.

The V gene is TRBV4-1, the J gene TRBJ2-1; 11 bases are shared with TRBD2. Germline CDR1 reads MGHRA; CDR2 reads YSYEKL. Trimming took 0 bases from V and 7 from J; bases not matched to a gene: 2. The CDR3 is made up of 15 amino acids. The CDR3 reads CASSQEPSGRNEQFF. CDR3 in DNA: TGCGCCAGCAGCCAAGAGCCTAGCGGGAGGAATGAGCAGTTCTTC.

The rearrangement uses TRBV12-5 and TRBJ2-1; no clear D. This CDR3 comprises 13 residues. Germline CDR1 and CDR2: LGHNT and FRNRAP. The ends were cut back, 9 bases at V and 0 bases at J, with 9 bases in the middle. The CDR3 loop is CASTVSSYNEQFF. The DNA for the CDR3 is TGTGCTAGCACGGTTAGCTCCTACAATGAGCAGTTCTTC. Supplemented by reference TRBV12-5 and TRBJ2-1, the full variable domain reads DARVTQTPRHKVTEMGQEVTMRCQPILGHNTVFWYRQTMMQGLELLAYFRNRAPLDDSGMPKDRFSAEMPDATLATLKIQPSEPRDSAVYFCASTVSSYNEQFFGPGTRLTVL.

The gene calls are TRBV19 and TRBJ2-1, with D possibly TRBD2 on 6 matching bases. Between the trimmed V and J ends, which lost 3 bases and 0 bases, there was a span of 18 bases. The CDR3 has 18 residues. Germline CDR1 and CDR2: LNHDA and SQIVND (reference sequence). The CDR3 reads CASSISAKAGRSYNEQFF. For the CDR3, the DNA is TGTGCCAGTAGTATCTCGGCTAAAGCGGGCCGCTCCTACAATGAGCAGTTCTTC.

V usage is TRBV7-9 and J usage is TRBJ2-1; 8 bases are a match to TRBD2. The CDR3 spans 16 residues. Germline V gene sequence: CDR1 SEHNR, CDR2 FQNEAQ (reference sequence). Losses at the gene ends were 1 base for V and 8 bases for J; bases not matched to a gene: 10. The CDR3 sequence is CASSLGTSGPLDEQFF. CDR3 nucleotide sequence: TGTGCCAGCAGCTTAGGCACTAGCGGACCTCTCGATGAGCAGTTCTTC.

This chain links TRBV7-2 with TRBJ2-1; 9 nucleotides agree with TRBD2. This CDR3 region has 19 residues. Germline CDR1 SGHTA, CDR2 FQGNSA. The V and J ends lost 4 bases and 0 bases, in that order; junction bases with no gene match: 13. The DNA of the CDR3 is TGTGCCAGCAGCTACCGGGCGGCTAGCGGGGTTAGCTCCTACAATGAGCAGTTCTTC. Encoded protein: CASSYRAASGVSSYNEQFF.

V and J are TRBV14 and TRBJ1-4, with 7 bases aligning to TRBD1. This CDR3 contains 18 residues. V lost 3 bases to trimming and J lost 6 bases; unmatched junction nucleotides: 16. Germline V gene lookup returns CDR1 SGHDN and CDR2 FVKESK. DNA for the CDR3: TGTGCCAGCAGCCATTCCCCCCTCCGGGACAGACCTTATGAAAAACTGTTTTTT. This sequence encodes CASSHSPLRDRPYEKLFF.

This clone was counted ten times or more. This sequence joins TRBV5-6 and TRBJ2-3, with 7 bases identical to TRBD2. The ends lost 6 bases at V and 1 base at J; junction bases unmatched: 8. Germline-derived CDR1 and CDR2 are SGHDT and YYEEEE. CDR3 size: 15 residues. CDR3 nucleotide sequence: TGTGCCAGCACCCGGGGGGACTTTGGCACAGATACGCAGTATTTT. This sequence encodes CASTRGDFGTDTQYF.

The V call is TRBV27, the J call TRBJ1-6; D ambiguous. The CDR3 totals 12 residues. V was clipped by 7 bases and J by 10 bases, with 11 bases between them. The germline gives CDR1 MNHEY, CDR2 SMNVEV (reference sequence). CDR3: CASTLGTSPLHF. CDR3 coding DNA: TGTGCCAGCACCTTGGGCACCTCACCCCTCCACTTT.

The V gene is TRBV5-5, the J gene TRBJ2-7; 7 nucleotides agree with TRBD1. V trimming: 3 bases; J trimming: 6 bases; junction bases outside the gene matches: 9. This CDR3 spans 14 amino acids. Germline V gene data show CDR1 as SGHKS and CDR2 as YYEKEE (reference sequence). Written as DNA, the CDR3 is TGTGCCAGCAGCTGGGACAGAAGTCGGTCCGAGCAGTACTTC. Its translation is CASSWDRSRSEQYF.

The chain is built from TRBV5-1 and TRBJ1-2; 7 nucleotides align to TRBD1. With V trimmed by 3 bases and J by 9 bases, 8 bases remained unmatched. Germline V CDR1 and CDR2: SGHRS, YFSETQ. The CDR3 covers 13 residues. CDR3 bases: TGCGCCAGCAGCTCTGGTGGGACAGAGCGCTACACCTTC. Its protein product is CASSSGGTERYTF.

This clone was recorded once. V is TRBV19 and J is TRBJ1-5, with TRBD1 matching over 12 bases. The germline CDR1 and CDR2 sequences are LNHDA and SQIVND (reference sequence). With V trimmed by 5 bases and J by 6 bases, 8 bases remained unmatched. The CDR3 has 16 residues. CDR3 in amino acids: CASSVQGQGAGQPQHF. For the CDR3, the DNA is TGTGCCAGTAGTGTCCAGGGACAGGGGGCCGGTCAGCCCCAGCATTTT.